A single sample gave rise to the 31 T cell receptor beta chains below, sequenced in a study of long-term antiretroviral therapy in people with HIV (dated by TCRdb to between 2021 and 2023). The immunoSEQ hsTCRB v3.0 assay was used at survey level resolution to sequence the TRB variable region. In its TCRdb copy, this immuneACCESS table keeps in-frame sequences only and misses some clones. Where compared with another copy, unresolved V genes explain less than half of these, and the others have no known cause. This sample comprises roughly 44,000 clones, 90% to 95% of them detected only once. The ten top clones hold 2.5% to 3.5% of the sample. The starting material was unsorted PBMCs, obtained 3.7 years after starting antiretroviral therapy. The receptors here all came from a woman in her forties or fifties with HIV.

A word on this clone: Relative to the germline gene, one junction end is altered; a read error may explain this. The chain carries TRBV7-7 and TRBJ2-7; D remains unclear. Germline CDR1 and CDR2: SSHAT and FNYEAQ (reference sequence). The CDR3 is made up of 14 amino acids. The CDR3 DNA reads as TGTGCTAGCAGCTTAATGGAGAGCTCCTACGAGCAGTACTTC. Protein: CASSLMESSYEQYF.

The chain employs TRBV2 and TRBJ2-7; D is undetermined. Between the trimmed V and J ends, which lost 4 bases and 12 bases, there was a span of 22 bases. The CDR3 is made up of 14 amino acids. Germline CDR1 and CDR2: SNHLY and FYNNEI. The DNA of the CDR3 is TGTGCCAGCAGTGCAAGGTTGACGGGCGAGCAGTGGTACTTC. Translating gives CASSARLTGEQWYF. Full variable domain (missing parts from reference TRBV2 and TRBJ2-7): EPEVTQTPSHQVTQMGQEVILRCVPISNHLYFYWYRQILGQKVEFLVSFYNNEISEKSEIFDDQFSVERPDGSNFTLKIRSTKLEDSAMYFCASSARLTGEQWYFGPGTRLTVT.

The genes are TRBV28 and TRBJ2-5; 8 bases align to TRBD1. Germline CDR1 is MDHEN and CDR2 is SYDVKM. The CDR3 covers 15 residues. Trimming at V came to 7 bases and at J to 0 bases, leaving 7 bases not matched to a gene. The CDR3 nucleotides read TGTGCCAGCAATGAGGACAGGGAGTACCAAGAGACCCAGTACTTC. Translation: CASNEDREYQETQYF.

The rearrangement links TRBV7-9 to TRBJ1-6; D gene ambiguous. The CDR3 runs 12 residues. Germline V gene sequence: CDR1 SEHNR, CDR2 FQNEAQ (reference sequence). V dropped 0 bases and J dropped 13 bases, with 7 bases sitting between them. This CDR3 is CASSLAARPLHF. CDR3 bases: TGTGCCAGCAGCTTAGCGGCCCGGCCCCTCCACTTT. Drawing the rest from reference TRBV7-9 and TRBJ1-6, the complete variable domain is DTGVSQNPRHKITKRGQNVTFRCDPISEHNRLYWYRQTLGQGPEFLTYFQNEAQLEKSRLLSDRFSAERPKGSFSTLEIQRTEQGDSAMYLCASSLAARPLHFGNGTRLTVT.

This chain uses TRBV5-8 with TRBJ2-3, with D perhaps TRBD1 (5 bases). With 3 bases removed from V and 0 bases from J, the gap between germline ends came to 8 bases. CDR3 length: 14 amino acids. Germline CDR1 is SGHTS and CDR2 is YDEGEE. CDR3 protein: CASSWGSSTDTQYF. Written as DNA, the CDR3 is TGTGCCAGCAGCTGGGGCAGTAGCACAGATACGCAGTATTTT.

This chain joins TRBV7-8 and TRBJ2-2, with 9 bases fitting TRBD2. This CDR3 spans 15 amino acids. After removal of 4 bases from V and 6 bases from J, the junction contained 6 bases not matched to a gene. Germline V lookup: CDR1 SGHVS, CDR2 FQNEAQ. The CDR3 reads CASSSRASGAGELFF. As DNA, the CDR3 is TGTGCCAGCAGCTCTAGGGCTAGCGGGGCCGGGGAGCTGTTTTTT.

This chain uses TRBV11-1 with TRBJ1-1, with D unresolved. Trimming removed 7 bases at V and 2 bases at J, with 14 bases between. The CDR3 length is 14 residues. Germline loops: CDR1 SGHAT, CDR2 FQDESV (reference sequence). This chain's CDR3 is CASKDPFSNTEAFF. The CDR3 DNA follows: TGTGCCAGCAAGGACCCCTTCTCCAACACTGAAGCTTTCTTT.

This clone has a single count. V is TRBV4-3 and J is TRBJ1-6, with 8 bases that match TRBD1. Trimming took 0 bases from V and 10 from J; bases not matched to a gene: 8. Germline V gene data show CDR1 as LGHNA and CDR2 as YSLEER. The CDR3 has 16 residues. This CDR3 is CASSQDEHRGGSPLHF. The CDR3 nucleotides are TGCGCCAGCAGCCAAGACGAGCACAGGGGGGGATCACCCCTCCACTTT.

V gene TRBV4-1 combines with J gene TRBJ2-7, with 8 bases aligning to TRBD2. The CDR3 is 15 amino acids. Germline V gene data show CDR1 as MGHRA and CDR2 as YSYEKL. V gave up 0 bases and J gave up 6 bases; unmatched junction bases: 7. The CDR3, as DNA: TGCGCCAGCAGCCAAGATTCCGGGGGGGCCCCCGAGCAGTACTTC. Residues: CASSQDSGGAPEQYF.

The V gene is TRBV19, the J gene TRBJ1-2, with 7 bases matching TRBD1. This CDR3 has 13 residues. The V gene's germline CDR1 is LNHDA and CDR2 SQIVND (reference sequence). V was clipped by 6 bases and J by 8 bases; unmatched bases: 9. The CDR3 sequence: CASSRQGAEGYTF. The CDR3 nucleotides are TGTGCCAGTAGCCGACAGGGTGCGGAGGGCTACACCTTC.

With regard to this clone: Other DNA sequences in this sample translate to the same CDR3. The chain is built from TRBV29-1 and TRBJ1-1; no definite D call. Trimming took 4 bases from V and 0 from J, leaving 6 bases between them. Germline CDR1 SQVTM, CDR2 ANQGSEA. The CDR3 covers 12 residues. CDR3 sequence: CSVGQLNTEAFF. CDR3 in DNA: TGCAGCGTTGGTCAACTGAACACTGAAGCTTTCTTT.

This clone showed up just once. The V gene is TRBV2, the J gene TRBJ1-5, with D perhaps TRBD1 (6 bases). The V gene's germline CDR1 is SNHLY and CDR2 FYNNEI. Between the trimmed V and J ends, which lost 4 bases and 1 base, there was a span of 11 bases. The CDR3 length is 15 residues. This CDR3 reads CASSVSQGSNQPQHF. The CDR3 DNA reads TGTGCCAGCAGTGTATCACAGGGAAGCAATCAGCCCCAGCATTTT.

The V and J genes are TRBV9 and TRBJ1-2; TRBD1 might be the D (5 bases). Trimming took off 0 bases at V and 8 bases at J, with 17 bases between the two ends. CDR1 SGDLS and CDR2 YYNGEE come from the germline V gene. This CDR3 has 15 residues. In DNA form, the CDR3 reads TGTGCCAGCAGCGTAGCTTCAGGGCCCCATGGGGGCTACACCTTC. It translates to CASSVASGPHGGYTF.

This chain links TRBV6-5 with TRBJ2-7; perhaps TRBD2 as D (6 bases). Germline-derived CDR1 and CDR2 are MNHEY and SVGAGI. Trimming cost V 8 bases and J 2 bases, with 13 bases left between them. The CDR3 contains 13 residues. CDR3 coding DNA: TGTGCCAGCCTGGCGGCGGGGACCTACGAGCAGTACTTC. This translates into CASLAAGTYEQYF.

The J gene is TRBJ2-1, the V gene TRBV14, with 8 bases aligning to TRBD2. Germline CDR1 and CDR2: SGHDN and FVKESK. The junction had 4 bases not matched to a gene; V was cut back by 5 bases and J by 4 bases. The CDR3 is 14 amino acids. DNA of the CDR3: TGTGCCAGCAGCAGTTCGGGGGGGTACAATGAGCAGTTCTTC. This sequence encodes CASSSSGGYNEQFF.

V gene TRBV7-6 combines with J gene TRBJ2-2; TRBD2 agrees at 7 bases. The V gene end was trimmed by 0 bases and the J gene end by 4 bases; junction bases not matched to a gene: 8. The CDR3 sequence is 17 residues long. Germline V lookup: CDR1 SGHVS, CDR2 FNYEAQ. In nucleotides, the CDR3 is TGTGCCAGCAGCTTAGCGCGGTCGCGGGGGTTCACCGGGGAGCTGTTTTTT. Encoded protein: CASSLARSRGFTGELFF.

This clone is a singleton in its sample. This sequence joins TRBV19 and TRBJ1-2, with D unresolved. Trimming left V 3 bases short and J 8 bases short, with 13 bases between. The V gene's germline CDR1 is LNHDA and CDR2 SQIVND (reference sequence). The CDR3 has 13 amino acids. The CDR3 sequence: CASSMQAQGGYTF. DNA for the CDR3: TGTGCCAGTAGTATGCAGGCCCAAGGGGGCTACACCTTC.

V is TRBV27 and J is TRBJ1-1; D unresolved. There are 14 residues in the CDR3. Germline V gene lookup returns CDR1 MNHEY and CDR2 SMNVEV (reference sequence). The V and J ends lost 3 bases and 0 bases respectively, with 8 bases between them. CDR3 nucleotides: TGTGCCAGCAGTTTGAGGCCGTTGAACACTGAAGCTTTCTTT. Translation gives CASSLRPLNTEAFF.

The V call is TRBV7-9, the J call TRBJ2-1; D is unresolved. CDR3 length: 13 amino acids. With 1 base removed from V and 8 bases from J, the gap between germline ends came to 9 bases. Germline V gene sequence: CDR1 SEHNR, CDR2 FQNEAQ (reference sequence). The CDR3 DNA is TGTGCCAGCAGCTTAGTCGCAGTCGATGAGCAGTTCTTC. As protein: CASSLVAVDEQFF.

The chain couples TRBV30 to TRBJ1-2, with D possibly TRBD1 on 5 matching bases. Germline CDR1 reads GTSNPN; CDR2 reads SVGIG (reference sequence). V shed 4 bases and J shed 0 bases, with 9 bases lying between them. This CDR3 comprises 13 residues. The CDR3 region has the DNA TGTGCCTGGAACAAGGACACTAACTATGGCTACACCTTC. Protein sequence: CAWNKDTNYGYTF.

The chain employs TRBV7-3 and TRBJ2-3; 9 positions match TRBD2. The junction had 3 bases not matched to a gene; V was cut back by 5 bases and J by 3 bases. The V gene's germline CDR1 is SGHTA and CDR2 FQGTGA. This CDR3 contains 14 residues. The CDR3 reads CASSLGLATDTQYF. For the CDR3, the DNA is TGTGCCAGCAGCCTCGGACTAGCGACAGATACGCAGTATTTT. Supplemented by reference TRBV7-3 and TRBJ2-3, the full variable domain reads GAGVSQTPSNKVTEKGKYVELRCDPISGHTALYWYRQSLGQGPEFLIYFQGTGAADDSGLPNDRFFAVRPEGSVSTLKIQRTERGDSAVYLCASSLGLATDTQYFGPGTRLTVL.

The V and J genes are TRBV6-5 and TRBJ2-1; weak D call: TRBD1 (5 bases). V shed 3 bases and J shed 2 bases, with 8 bases lying between them. In germline, CDR1 is MNHEY, CDR2 SVGAGI. The CDR3 is 14 residues long. The CDR3 DNA is TGTGCCAGCAGTTATACAGGACCCTACAATGAGCAGTTCTTC. Translation: CASSYTGPYNEQFF.

This chain joins TRBV6-1 and TRBJ1-2; possibly TRBD1 for D (5 bases). Germline lookup yields CDR1 MNHNS and CDR2 SASEGT. The germline V and J ends were trimmed by 7 bases and 8 bases, with 17 bases remaining between them. The CDR3 is made up of 13 amino acids. The DNA of the CDR3 is TGTGCCAGCATCTTGCAGGGATATGAAGGCTACACCTTC. This codes for CASILQGYEGYTF.

This chain connects TRBV6-1 to TRBJ1-2, with D possibly being TRBD1 (6 bases). The CDR3 consists of 17 residues. Between the trimmed V and J ends, which lost 0 bases and 4 bases, there was a span of 18 bases. The V gene's germline CDR1 is MNHNS and CDR2 SASEGT. The CDR3 reads CASSEALFGTGSYGYTF. DNA for the CDR3: TGTGCCAGCAGTGAAGCGCTTTTCGGTACAGGGAGCTATGGCTACACCTTC.

The rearrangement joins TRBV11-2 to TRBJ2-3; 11 bases are a match to TRBD1. This CDR3 region has 16 residues. V gave up 4 bases and J gave up 4 bases; unmatched junction bases: 7. Germline V CDR1 and CDR2: SGHAT, FQNNGV. This CDR3 is CASSWTGGRVSDTQYF. The CDR3 nucleotides are TGTGCCAGCAGCTGGACAGGGGGCCGGGTATCAGATACGCAGTATTTT. The full variable domain, with the rest looked up from reference TRBV11-2 and TRBJ2-3, is EAGVAQSPRYKIIEKRQSVAFWCNPISGHATLYWYQQILGQGPKLLIQFQNNGVVDDSQLPKDRFSAERLKGVDSTLKIQPAKLEDSAVYLCASSWTGGRVSDTQYFGPGTRLTVL.

The chain uses TRBV5-1 and TRBJ1-6; D may be TRBD1 (5 bases). In germline, CDR1 is SGHRS, CDR2 YFSETQ. Trimming left V 5 bases short and J 6 bases short, with 12 bases between. CDR3 length: 14 amino acids. The CDR3: CASREEGSNSPLHF. The CDR3 coding sequence is TGCGCCAGCAGGGAGGAGGGGTCTAATTCACCCCTCCACTTT.

V usage is TRBV5-4 and J usage is TRBJ1-6; D may be TRBD1 (6 bases). CDR3 length equals 15 residues. CDR1 and CDR2 (germline): SGHNT, YYREEE (reference sequence). V was pared by 5 bases and J by 10 bases, with 19 bases between. CDR3 amino acids: CASSSPGRGGSPLHF. CDR3 nucleotide sequence: TGTGCCAGCAGTTCCCCGGGCAGGGGAGGGTCACCCCTCCACTTT. The full variable domain, completed using reference TRBV5-4 and TRBJ1-6, is ETGVTQSPTHLIKTRGQQVTLRCSSQSGHNTVSWYQQALGQGPQFIFQYYREEENGRGNFPPRFSGLQFPNYSSELNVNALELDDSALYLCASSSPGRGGSPLHFGNGTRLTVT.

The genes are TRBV11-2 and TRBJ2-7; D may correspond to TRBD1 or TRBD2 (5 bases each). Trimming shortened V by 1 base and J by 0 bases, and 10 bases separated the two germline ends. The germline V gene encodes CDR1 SGHAT and CDR2 FQNNGV. The CDR3 is made up of 15 amino acids. DNA of the CDR3: TGTGCCAGCAGCTTAGGGGGGTTACTCTCCTACGAGCAGTACTTC. The encoded protein is CASSLGGLLSYEQYF. The full variable domain, in which reference TRBV11-2 and TRBJ2-7 provide the parts outside the CDR3, is EAGVAQSPRYKIIEKRQSVAFWCNPISGHATLYWYQQILGQGPKLLIQFQNNGVVDDSQLPKDRFSAERLKGVDSTLKIQPAKLEDSAVYLCASSLGGLLSYEQYFGPGTRLTVT.

This chain links TRBV15 with TRBJ1-1, with D uncertain. The CDR3 covers 14 residues. The germline CDR1 and CDR2 sequences are LNHNV and YYDKDF (reference sequence). The germline V and J ends were trimmed by 4 bases and 3 bases, with 12 bases remaining between them. In nucleotides, the CDR3 is TGTGCCACCAGCAAGCGGACGGTCCACACTGAAGCTTTCTTT. As protein: CATSKRTVHTEAFF.

The genes are TRBV5-8 and TRBJ2-7; tentative D call: TRBD1 (6 bases). Looked up from germline, CDR1 is SGHTS and CDR2 is YDEGEE. V lost 2 bases, J lost 12 bases, and 15 bases lay in between. This CDR3 spans 12 amino acids. Here the CDR3 reads CASSFRGGVGYF. The CDR3 DNA reads as TGTGCCAGCAGCTTCCGAGGGGGAGTAGGGTACTTC.

The J gene is TRBJ1-1, the V gene TRBV7-9; 8 bases are a match to TRBD1. CDR3 length: 19 residues. The germline CDR1 and CDR2 sequences are SEHNR and FQNEAQ (reference sequence). Trimming at V came to 1 base and at J to 0 bases, leaving 13 bases not matched to a gene. The CDR3 spells CASSLGLDRVRAVNTEAFF. The DNA of the CDR3 is TGTGCCAGCAGCTTAGGGTTGGACAGGGTTCGAGCTGTGAACACTGAAGCTTTCTTT.